The 26 T cell receptor beta chains listed next were all sequenced from one sample in a study of blood T cell repertoires in COVID-19. Using immunoSEQ multiplex PCR, the repertoire was profiled, and TCRdb retains in-frame clones only, with some absent. The sample carries roughly 160,000 clones, about nine tenths recorded once. Source material: peripheral blood. The receptors were sampled from a man younger than 35 with acute or convalescent COVID-19.

For this clone: Germline and junction disagree at one end, which may indicate a read error. V and J are TRBV7-9 and TRBJ1-2, with 7 bases aligning to TRBD1. There are 16 residues in the CDR3. CDR1 is SEHNR, CDR2 FQNEAQ, per germline (reference sequence). The CDR3 loop reads CASSVANLDRNYGYTF. The CDR3, as DNA: TGTGCCAGCAGCGTAGCAAACCTGGACAGGAACTATGGCTACACCTTC.

J is TRBJ2-5 and V is TRBV4-2, with 9 bases lining up with TRBD1. CDR1 is LGHNA, CDR2 YNFKEQ, per germline. This CDR3 comprises 14 residues. After removal of 4 bases from V and 4 bases from J, the junction contained 4 bases not matched to a gene. CDR3 nucleotides: TGTGCCAGCAGCCGGCCGGGACAGGGAGAGACCCAGTACTTC. This encodes CASSRPGQGETQYF.

The CDR3 region is CASSFYSSSYNEQFF. The CDR3 bases are TGTGCCAGCAGCTTCTATTCTTCCTCCTACAATGAGCAGTTCTTC. The gene calls are TRBV5-6 and TRBJ2-1; D uncertain. V lost 2 bases and J lost 0, with 9 bases in between. The CDR3 spans 15 residues. CDR1 and CDR2 from the germline V gene are SGHDT and YYEEEE.

V usage is TRBV3-1 (or the pseudogene TRBV3-2) and J usage is TRBJ1-2; 7 bases are shared with TRBD1. The CDR3 covers 16 residues. Germline V gives CDR1 LGHDT, CDR2 YNNKEL (reference sequence). V trimming: 3 bases; J trimming: 8 bases; junction bases outside the gene matches: 15. CDR3 nucleotides: TGTGCCAGCAGCCATCAAATCCGAGACAGGGCGGGAGGCTACACCTTC. Its protein is CASSHQIRDRAGGYTF.

This chain links TRBV30 with TRBJ1-2; 8 bases align to TRBD1. Trimming removed 5 bases from V and 4 bases from J; junction bases left unmatched: 9. The length of the CDR3 is 14 residues. CDR1 is GTSNPN and CDR2 is SVGIG in the germline V gene (reference sequence). CDR3 nucleotide sequence: TGTGCCTGGGAGGTGGCAGGGGGCACCTATGGCTACACCTTC. It yields the protein CAWEVAGGTYGYTF.

The J gene is TRBJ1-2, the V gene TRBV19; the match to TRBD1 covers 8 bases. The CDR3 spans 16 residues. J lost 4 bases, V lost 5 bases, and 12 bases had no gene match. From germline, CDR1 is LNHDA and CDR2 SQIVND (reference sequence). The CDR3 coding sequence is TGTGCCAGTAGTCCCCCCCGACAGGGGTTGGGCTATGGCTACACCTTC. Translation gives CASSPPRQGLGYGYTF.

The sample holds one count of this clone. The chain links TRBV29-1 to TRBJ1-2; no reliable D call. Germline V gives CDR1 SQVTM, CDR2 ANQGSEA. CDR3 length: 12 amino acids. V shed 6 bases and J shed 4 bases, with 12 bases lying between them. For the CDR3, the DNA is TGCAGCGTAAATGGCGGTATCTATGGCTACACCTTC. Its translation: CSVNGGIYGYTF. The entire variable domain, with the rest obtained from reference TRBV29-1 and TRBJ1-2, is as follows: SAVISQKPSRDICQRGTSLTIQCQVDSQVTMMFWYRQQPGQSLTLIATANQGSEATYESGFVIDKFPISRPNLTFSTLTVSNMSPEDSSIYLCSVNGGIYGYTFGSGTRLTVV.

The chain joins TRBV7-6 to TRBJ1-1; D is ambiguous. V was shortened by 1 base and J by 3 bases, with 6 bases between the two germline ends. Germline V gene data show CDR1 as SGHVS and CDR2 as FNYEAQ. The CDR3 length is 13 residues. The CDR3 DNA is TGTGCCAGCAGCTTAGTCACAGACACTGAAGCTTTCTTT. It encodes CASSLVTDTEAFF. Complete variable domain (other parts from reference TRBV7-6 and TRBJ1-1): GAGVSQSPRYKVTKRGQDVALRCDPISGHVSLYWYRQALGQGPEFLTYFNYEAQQDKSGLPNDRFSAERPEGSISTLTIQRTEQRDSAMYRCASSLVTDTEAFFGQGTRLTVV.

CDR3 region: CASSDRGLYGYTF. The CDR3, as DNA: TGTGCCAGCAGTGACAGGGGGCTCTATGGCTACACCTTC. The chain couples TRBV2 to TRBJ1-2; 8 positions match TRBD1. This CDR3 is built from 13 residues. V shed 3 bases and J 4 bases; nucleotides not matched to a gene: 1. Per the germline V gene, CDR1 is SNHLY and CDR2 is FYNNEI. The full variable domain, rest sourced from reference TRBV2 and TRBJ1-2, is EPEVTQTPSHQVTQMGQEVILRCVPISNHLYFYWYRQILGQKVEFLVSFYNNEISEKSEIFDDQFSVERPDGSNFTLKIRSTKLEDSAMYFCASSDRGLYGYTFGSGTRLTVV.

The V call is TRBV27, the J call TRBJ1-2, with D tentatively TRBD1 (6 bases). Germline assignment: CDR1 MNHEY and CDR2 SMNVEV (reference sequence). V dropped 4 bases and J dropped 4 bases, with 13 bases sitting between them. CDR3 length: 14 residues. CDR3 sequence reads: CASSSTGGGYGYTF. The CDR3 DNA is TGTGCCAGCAGTTCGACAGGCGGCGGCTATGGCTACACCTTC.

The V and J genes are TRBV25-1 and TRBJ1-1, with TRBD1 identical over 7 bases. Losses at the gene ends were 8 bases for V and 8 bases for J; bases not matched to a gene: 8. The CDR3 spans 12 residues. Germline values: CDR1 MGHDK, CDR2 SYGVNS. The CDR3 DNA is TGTGCCAGCCAAACGACAGGGCCAGAAGCTTTCTTT. Translation: CASQTTGPEAFF.

The chain has TRBV5-8 and TRBJ2-1; 7 nucleotides line up with TRBD1. The CDR3 is made up of 13 amino acids. V shed 3 bases, J shed 9 bases, and the junction held 6 bases outside the gene matches. The germline gives CDR1 SGHTS, CDR2 YDEGEE. In DNA form, the CDR3 reads TGTGCCAGCAGCTGGACAGGTACCCCTGAGCAGTTCTTC. The encoded protein is CASSWTGTPEQFF.

The chain is built from TRBV5-1 and TRBJ2-1, with TRBD2 matching 13 bases. Germline trimming cut 2 bases from V and 9 bases from J; bases unmatched to any gene: 5. CDR3 size: 15 residues. CDR1 and CDR2 (germline): SGHRS, YFSETQ. In DNA, the CDR3 is TGCGCCAGCAGCTTACTAGCGGGAGGGCCGGGTGAGCAGTTCTTC. Residues: CASSLLAGGPGEQFF.

The chain combines TRBV13 with TRBJ2-5, with TRBD1 matching 7 bases. Germline CDR1 reads PRHDT; CDR2 reads FYEKMQ (reference sequence). Unmatched junction bases numbered 10, after V lost 1 base and J lost 5 bases. CDR3 length: 16 amino acids. The chain's CDR3 is CASSLEKGGARETQYF. CDR3 nucleotide sequence: TGTGCCAGCAGCTTAGAGAAAGGGGGCGCAAGGGAGACCCAGTACTTC.

The rearrangement links TRBV6-5 to TRBJ1-1; 7 bases fit TRBD1. CDR3 length: 13 residues. Germline values: CDR1 MNHEY, CDR2 SVGAGI. The V segment lost 5 bases and the J segment 7 bases; nucleotides outside the gene matches: 7. As DNA, the CDR3 is TGTGCCAGCAGTCGACAGGGCGCCTATGAAGCTTTCTTT. Encoded protein: CASSRQGAYEAFF.

V gene TRBV19 combines with J gene TRBJ1-1; 9 nucleotides line up with TRBD1. J gave up 10 bases and V 10 bases, and 13 bases lay outside the gene matches. The CDR3 runs to 13 residues. From germline, CDR1 is LNHDA and CDR2 SQIVND (reference sequence). The CDR3 DNA is TGTGCCACCTCACAGGGGGCGCGGTCCCGAGCTTTCTTT. Translated, it gives CATSQGARSRAFF.

This chain uses TRBV9 with TRBJ2-1; possibly TRBD2 for D (7 bases). V was cut by 0 bases and J by 4 bases, with 11 bases left in between. This CDR3 has 15 amino acids. Germline V lookup: CDR1 SGDLS, CDR2 YYNGEE. CDR3 residues: CASSVGGGGYNEQFF. CDR3 coding DNA: TGTGCCAGCAGCGTAGGGGGAGGGGGTTACAATGAGCAGTTCTTC.

This chain uses TRBV19 with TRBJ1-2, with D perhaps matching TRBD1 (6 bases). The CDR3 is made up of 15 amino acids. Germline CDR1 LNHDA, CDR2 SQIVND (reference sequence). Trimming pared 2 bases from V and 7 bases from J, leaving 17 bases between. CDR3 in amino acids: CASSILGQGTTGYTF. The CDR3, as DNA: TGTGCCAGTAGTATACTAGGGCAGGGGACTACTGGCTACACCTTC.

CDR3 region: CASSGIDSPSYEQYF. Written as DNA, the CDR3 is TGTGCCAGCAGTGGAATAGACAGCCCCTCCTACGAGCAGTACTTC. The V and J genes are TRBV2 and TRBJ2-7, with a possible D match to TRBD1 (5 bases). CDR1 is SNHLY and CDR2 is FYNNEI in the germline V gene. V lost 4 bases and J lost 0, with 13 bases in between. This CDR3 comprises 15 residues.

The V call is TRBV6-6, the J call TRBJ1-2, with 7 positions matching TRBD1. V gave up 5 bases and J gave up 0 bases; unmatched junction bases: 3. The CDR3 length is 14 residues. CDR1 and CDR2 from the germline V gene are MNHNY and SVGAGI (reference sequence). This chain's CDR3 is CASSPGTANYGYTF. CDR3 DNA: TGTGCCAGCAGTCCCGGGACAGCTAACTATGGCTACACCTTC.

V and J are TRBV2 and TRBJ2-7; D possibly corresponds to TRBD1 (5 bases). The V gene's germline CDR1 is SNHLY and CDR2 FYNNEI. With 6 bases removed from V and 7 bases from J, the gap between germline ends came to 19 bases. The CDR3 consists of 14 residues. The CDR3 spells CASSVIVTVKEQYF. In DNA form, the CDR3 reads TGTGCCAGCAGCGTAATAGTGACAGTCAAAGAGCAGTACTTC.

The chain uses TRBV19 and TRBJ1-6; the match to TRBD1 covers 9 bases. The trim removed 10 bases at V and 0 bases at J, leaving 7 bases unmatched. Germline V gene data show CDR1 as LNHDA and CDR2 as SQIVND (reference sequence). The CDR3 extends over 16 amino acids. The CDR3 bases are TGTGCCACCCACAGGGGGCCGAGCTCCTATAATTCACCCCTCCACTTT. This codes for CATHRGPSSYNSPLHF.

Only one count was recorded for this clone. The V and J genes are TRBV4-1 and TRBJ1-5, with TRBD1 as a possible D gene (6 bases). Trimming cost V 0 bases and J 7 bases, with 10 bases left between them. Germline CDR1 reads MGHRA; CDR2 reads YSYEKL. The CDR3 is 14 residues long. CDR3 sequence: CASSQDPQGQPQHF. The CDR3 coding sequence is TGCGCCAGCAGCCAAGACCCACAGGGCCAGCCCCAGCATTTT.

V usage is TRBV25-1 and J usage is TRBJ1-2, with D unclear. This CDR3 contains 13 residues. Trimming cost V 5 bases and J 0 bases, with 7 bases left between them. The germline gives CDR1 MGHDK, CDR2 SYGVNS. The CDR3 bases are TGTGCCAGCAGTAGCAGGACTAACTATGGCTACACCTTC. It yields the protein CASSSRTNYGYTF.

The V and J genes are TRBV5-1 and TRBJ1-1; D perhaps matches TRBD1 (6 bases). Between the trimmed V and J ends, which lost 0 bases and 3 bases, there was a span of 21 bases. The CDR3 length is 18 residues. Germline CDR1 reads SGHRS; CDR2 reads YFSETQ. The CDR3 nucleotides read TGCGCCAGCAGCTTGGGCTGGGGCAGGGGATTATCGTACACTGAAGCTTTCTTT. Translating it yields CASSLGWGRGLSYTEAFF. The full variable domain, its missing parts supplied by reference TRBV5-1 and TRBJ1-1, is KAGVTQTPRYLIKTRGQQVTLSCSPISGHRSVSWYQQTPGQGLQFLFEYFSETQRNKGNFPGRFSGRQFSNSRSEMNVSTLELGDSALYLCASSLGWGRGLSYTEAFFGQGTRLTVV.

V and J are TRBV24-1 and TRBJ2-7; 10 bases agree with TRBD1. J was trimmed by 4 bases and V by 7 bases; bases with no gene match: 12. In germline, CDR1 is KGHDR, CDR2 SFDVKD. The CDR3 runs to 16 residues. CDR3 nucleotides: TGTGCCACCAGCCTTCCCGGGACAGGGGCAAAATACGAGCAGTACTTC. This translates into CATSLPGTGAKYEQYF.